Each of the 5 T cell receptor beta chains below was sequenced from the same sample in a study of blood T cell repertoires in COVID-19. Repertoires were generated with immunoSEQ multiplex PCR, while TCRdb's copy carries only in-frame clones and drops some. Of about 200,000 clones listed, over 70% are singletons. Sequenced material: peripheral blood. These receptors were collected from a man in his fifties or sixties with acute or convalescent COVID-19.

CDR3 nucleotide sequence: TGTGCCCAGGGGGGCAGCGGGGGAAAAGAGACCCAGTACTTC. The encoded protein is CAQGGSGGKETQYF. This chain links TRBV2 with TRBJ2-5; possible D gene TRBD2, 8 bases. The germline V gene encodes CDR1 SNHLY and CDR2 FYNNEI. The V end lost 11 bases, the J end lost 3 bases, and 19 bases lay between the germline ends. The CDR3 totals 14 residues.

The chain has TRBV5-1 and TRBJ2-7, with TRBD1 as a possible D gene (6 bases). CDR1 and CDR2 (germline): SGHRS, YFSETQ. The length of the CDR3 is 12 residues. Trimming shortened V by 0 bases and J by 7 bases, and 8 bases separated the two germline ends. The CDR3 bases are TGCGCCAGCAGCTTGGAACAGGGAGAGCAGTACTTC. Amino acids: CASSLEQGEQYF.

The CDR3 sequence is CASSLFQRDFLSSSYNEQFF. The CDR3 coding sequence is TGTGCCAGCAGTTTATTCCAGCGGGATTTCCTATCCAGCTCCTACAATGAGCAGTTCTTC. V usage is TRBV27 and J usage is TRBJ2-1; 7 bases map to TRBD2. V shed 1 base, J shed 0 bases, and the junction held 15 bases outside the gene matches. The CDR3 totals 20 residues. The germline V gene has CDR1 MNHEY and CDR2 SMNVEV (reference sequence).

The table lists this clone with a few counts. This chain links TRBV19 with TRBJ1-5; no clear D gene. Germline V gene data show CDR1 as LNHDA and CDR2 as SQIVND (reference sequence). Trimming cost V 8 bases and J 5 bases, with 13 bases left between them. The CDR3 is 13 residues long. The CDR3 DNA reads as TGTGCCAGTTTACCGGGAAATTATCAGCCCCAGCATTTT. It encodes CASLPGNYQPQHF.

This clone was detected only once. The chain has TRBV4-3 and TRBJ2-3; weak D call: TRBD2 (6 bases). Germline values: CDR1 LGHNA, CDR2 YSLEER. The CDR3 spans 19 residues. V was cut by 5 bases and J by 2 bases, with 26 bases left in between. CDR3 sequence: CASSSRIGAGGRHTDTQYF. DNA for the CDR3: TGCGCCAGCAGCTCGCGCATCGGAGCCGGAGGGAGACACACAGATACGCAGTATTTT.